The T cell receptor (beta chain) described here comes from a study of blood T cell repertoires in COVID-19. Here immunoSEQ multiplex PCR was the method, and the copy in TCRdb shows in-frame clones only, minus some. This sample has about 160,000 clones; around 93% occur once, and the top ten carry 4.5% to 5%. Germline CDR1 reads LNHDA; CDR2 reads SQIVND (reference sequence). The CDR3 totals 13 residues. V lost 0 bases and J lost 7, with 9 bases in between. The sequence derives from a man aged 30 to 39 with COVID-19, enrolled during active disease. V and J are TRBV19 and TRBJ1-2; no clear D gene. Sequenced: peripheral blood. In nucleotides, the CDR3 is TGTGCCAGTAGTATAGATTCCGTGCGTGGCTACACCTTC. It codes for CASSIDSVRGYTF. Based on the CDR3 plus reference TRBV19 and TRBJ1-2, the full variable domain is DGGITQSPKYLFRKEGQNVTLSCEQNLNHDAMYWYRQDPGQGLRLIYYSQIVNDFQKGDIAEGYSVSREKKESFPLTVTSAQKNPTAFYLCASSIDSVRGYTFGSGTRLTVV.